This TCR beta chain was recovered during a study of OX40 agonist ivuxolimab in advanced cancers. Study details: Three patients, one with hepatocellular carcinoma and two with cutaneous melanoma, achieved partial responses. General study findings and limits: Still undetermined is the antigen specificity of the expanded peripheral T cells.

A remark on this clone: Antigen unknown.

Data came from immunoSEQ multiplex PCR; TCRdb stores just in-frame clones and leaves some out. The table lists approximately 50,000 clones, around 87% of them singletons. CDR1 is MDHEN and CDR2 is SYDVKM in the germline V gene. The CDR3 extends over 14 amino acids. J was trimmed by 2 bases and V by 6 bases; bases with no gene match: 5. Autoimmune disease history or systemic immunosuppression excluded patients. Source: CD4+ or CD8+ T cells sorted from blood, taken in a trial of the OX40 agonist ivuxolimab. This chain joins TRBV28 and TRBJ2-3, with 7 bases matching TRBD2. This TCR derives from an adult with an advanced solid tumor such as melanoma, head and neck, liver or kidney cancer. The CDR3 bases are TGTGCCAGCAGCTCCGGACTAGACACAGATACGCAGTATTTT. Encoded protein: CASSSGLDTDTQYF.